The 23 T cell receptor beta chains presented below share a single source sample, sequenced in a study of blood T cells in healthy people across ages. Using a J-beta primer mix together with a sample-barcoded 5' primer, a second PCR was run for roughly 7 to 12 cycles. MiXCR, applied by TCRdb to the 5' RACE reads, yields one record per CDR3 protein. The sample has around 1,600,000 distinct CDR3 sequences, approximately 39% seen once. The specimen sequenced was blood. The receptor set was obtained from a woman under 30 in good health.

The chain employs TRBV2 and TRBJ2-3; D gene unclear. Germline values: CDR1 SNHLY, CDR2 FYNNEI. The CDR3 loop spans 12 amino acids. The ends were cut back, 3 bases at V and 2 bases at J, with 3 bases in the middle. DNA for the CDR3: TGTGCCAGCAGTGATTTCACAGATACGCAGTATTTT. This gives the protein CASSDFTDTQYF. The complete variable domain, with remaining parts taken from reference TRBV2 and TRBJ2-3, reads EPEVTQTPSHQVTQMGQEVILRCVPISNHLYFYWYRQILGQKVEFLVSFYNNEISEKSEIFDDQFSVERPDGSNFTLKIRSTKLEDSAMYFCASSDFTDTQYFGPGTRLTVL.

This clonotype turned up a few times. The rearrangement uses TRBV4-3 and TRBJ2-4; D call uncertain. The better agreement between TRBJ2-7 and the DNA end casts doubt on the J call. Per the germline V gene, CDR1 is LGHNA and CDR2 is YSLEER. CDR3 size: 15 residues. The CDR3 is CASSSKLGRAHEQYF. The CDR3 bases are TGCGCCAGCAGCTCCAAGTTAGGTAGGGCCCACGAGCAGTACTTC.

The sample holds many counts of this clonotype. J is TRBJ1-1 and V is TRBV7-2; possibly TRBD1 for D (5 bases). Germline V gene lookup returns CDR1 SGHTA and CDR2 FQGNSA. The CDR3 length is 16 residues. Between the trimmed V and J ends, which lost 4 bases and 4 bases, there was a span of 19 bases. DNA for the CDR3: TGTGCCAGCAGCTCTCAGGGAACAGGACTCTCCACTGAAGCTTTCTTT. Amino acids: CASSSQGTGLSTEAFF.

The chain couples TRBV7-3 to TRBJ2-1, with D perhaps matching TRBD1 or TRBD2 (5 bases each). Deletions cut 8 bases from V and 2 bases from J, with 13 bases between. The CDR3 is 14 residues long. Germline CDR1 and CDR2: SGHTA and FQGTGA. For the CDR3, the DNA is TGTGCCAGCTCTCGGGGCTATACCTACAATGAGCAGTTCTTC. This encodes CASSRGYTYNEQFF.

This clonotype turned up a few times. The V and J genes are TRBV6-1 and TRBJ2-5; 9 bases map to TRBD2. The CDR3 loop spans 13 amino acids. J was trimmed by 4 bases and V by 6 bases; bases with no gene match: 3. Per the germline V gene, CDR1 is MNHNS and CDR2 is SASEGT. The CDR3 DNA reads as TGTGCCAGCAGCAAGCGGGAGGCAGAGACCCAGTACTTC. This translates into CASSKREAETQYF.

This clonotype was seen only a few times. V is TRBV20-1 and J is TRBJ1-2; 9 bases align to TRBD1. Germline V lookup: CDR1 DFQATT, CDR2 SNEGSKA (reference sequence). With V trimmed by 5 bases and J by 4 bases, 5 bases remained unmatched. The CDR3 covers 13 residues. The DNA for the CDR3 is TGCAGTGCTTACAGGGGGCCGAGCTATGGCTACACCTTC. It specifies CSAYRGPSYGYTF.

The genes are TRBV5-5 and TRBJ2-2, with D perhaps matching TRBD1 (6 bases). Germline assignment: CDR1 SGHKS and CDR2 YYEKEE (reference sequence). Deletions cut 7 bases from V and 3 bases from J, with 13 bases between. The CDR3 totals 14 residues. The CDR3 DNA reads TGTGCCAGCTGCGAGGGGGTTTACACCGGGGAGCTGTTTTTT. Amino acid sequence: CASCEGVYTGELFF.

This clonotype was found a few times. The gene calls are TRBV4-3 and TRBJ2-1; the D gene is possibly TRBD2 (6 bases). The CDR3 totals 14 residues. From germline, CDR1 is LGHNA and CDR2 YSLEER. V was cut by 2 bases and J by 7 bases, with 12 bases left in between. Here the CDR3 DNA reads TGCGCCAGCAGCCAACACCCGACTAGTAATGAGCAGTTCTTC. It encodes CASSQHPTSNEQFF.

The chain recombines TRBV2 with TRBJ1-5; no clear D. This CDR3 region has 18 residues. Looked up from germline, CDR1 is SNHLY and CDR2 is FYNNEI. With 0 bases removed from V and 1 base from J, the gap between germline ends came to 16 bases. Here the CDR3 DNA reads TGTGCCAGCAGTGAAGCGGTGGGAAAAGGGTCAAGCAATCAGCCCCAGCATTTT. It codes for CASSEAVGKGSSNQPQHF.

The V gene is TRBV3-1, the J gene TRBJ2-5, with a tentative D call TRBD2 (6 bases). The germline V gene encodes CDR1 LGHDT and CDR2 YNNKEL (reference sequence). The V gene lost 1 base and the J gene lost 5 bases, with 14 bases spanning the gap. This CDR3 contains 15 residues. The DNA for the CDR3 is TGTGCCAGCAGCCAAGTTTCGGGGGTTTTGGAGACCCAGTACTTC. It encodes CASSQVSGVLETQYF.

This chain connects TRBV4-1 to TRBJ2-7; 8 bases match TRBD1. CDR3 size: 13 residues. Germline CDR1 is MGHRA and CDR2 is YSYEKL. V was clipped by 4 bases and J by 6 bases; unmatched bases: 5. The chain's CDR3 is CASSLAGGAEQYF. The CDR3 DNA is TGCGCCAGCAGCCTAGCAGGGGGCGCCGAGCAGTACTTC.

The genes are TRBV27 and TRBJ2-1, with D tentatively TRBD2 (7 bases). The CDR3 runs to 15 residues. Germline V gene sequence: CDR1 MNHEY, CDR2 SMNVEV (reference sequence). V lost 6 bases and J lost 8, with 20 bases in between. The CDR3: CASRKGGGPYDEQFF. The CDR3 DNA follows: TGTGCCAGCAGAAAAGGGGGAGGGCCGTACGATGAGCAGTTCTTC.

This clonotype was detected only a few times. The V gene is TRBV4-1, the J gene TRBJ2-7; tentatively, D is TRBD1 or TRBD2 (5 bases each). Germline V gene sequence: CDR1 MGHRA, CDR2 YSYEKL. CDR3 size: 15 residues. Trimming took off 5 bases at V and 6 bases at J, with 20 bases between the two ends. The CDR3 region has the DNA TGCGCCAGCAGCGTCGCCCGGGACGATTATTGCGAGCAGTACTTC. Residues: CASSVARDDYCEQYF.

In the case of this clonotype: At one boundary the junction diverges from the germline segment, which might be a read error. The chain combines TRBV6-6 with TRBJ1-4, with D unclear. The CDR3 is 15 residues long. Germline CDR1 is MNHNY and CDR2 is SVGAGI (reference sequence). This CDR3 is CASSYSGVLNEKLFF. The CDR3, as DNA: TGCGCCAGCAGTTACTCCGGTGTCTTAAATGAAAAACTGTTTTTT.

The V and J genes are TRBV7-9 and TRBJ2-5; 7 positions match TRBD2. There are 16 residues in the CDR3. V trimming: 1 base; J trimming: 4 bases; junction bases outside the gene matches: 9. Germline assignment: CDR1 SEHNR and CDR2 FQNEAQ (reference sequence). This CDR3 reads CASSLGILAATETQYF. The CDR3 region has the DNA TGTGCCAGCAGCTTAGGTATCCTAGCGGCAACAGAGACCCAGTACTTC.

This clonotype occurred a few times. The chain links TRBV4-3 to TRBJ1-1, with 8 bases matching TRBD1. Germline V gene data show CDR1 as LGHNA and CDR2 as YSLEER. The CDR3 runs 13 residues. The trim removed 1 base at V and 11 bases at J, leaving 6 bases unmatched. The CDR3, as DNA: TGCGCCAGCAGCCAAGTCGACAGGGGTGGTGCTTTCTTT. Its translation: CASSQVDRGGAFF.

This clonotype was detected only once. The rearrangement joins TRBV27 to TRBJ2-7, with D unresolved. The J call could be wrong; TRBJ2-4 is a better fit for the DNA end. Germline V gene sequence: CDR1 MNHEY, CDR2 SMNVEV (reference sequence). The CDR3 length is 15 residues. In nucleotides, the CDR3 is TGTGCCAGCAGTAAAGGGCCTGGCCGGTCGAACATTCAGTACTTC. Protein sequence: CASSKGPGRSNIQYF.

CDR3 bases: TGTGCCAGCAGTCCCCGAGGATGGGGCAACCACAATGAGCAGTTCTTC. It is translated as CASSPRGWGNHNEQFF. The V gene is TRBV6-2 or TRBV6-3, the J gene TRBJ2-1; a possible D gene is TRBD1 (5 bases). The length of the CDR3 is 16 residues. Trimming removed 5 bases at V and 5 bases at J, with 19 bases between. Germline assignment: CDR1 MNHEY and CDR2 SVGEGT.

This clonotype was seen a few times. The chain employs TRBV7-9 and TRBJ1-2, with a possible D match to TRBD1 (6 bases). V lost 5 bases and J lost 7, with 14 bases in between. Germline V CDR1 and CDR2: SEHNR, FQNEAQ (reference sequence). This CDR3 region has 13 residues. CDR3 DNA: TGTGCCAGCAGCCCCGGGACAATGCGTGGCTACACCTTC. This codes for CASSPGTMRGYTF.

This clonotype was seen a single time. The rearrangement uses TRBV10-1 and TRBJ2-2; the match to TRBD1 covers 8 bases. The V gene's germline CDR1 is WNHNN and CDR2 SYGVQD (reference sequence). The CDR3 extends over 17 amino acids. J gave up 5 bases and V 3 bases, and 11 bases lay outside the gene matches. The CDR3 sequence is CASSDLPGGRKTGELFF. The CDR3 nucleotides are TGCGCCAGCAGTGATCTACCAGGGGGCAGAAAGACCGGGGAGCTGTTTTTT.

This clonotype was counted many times. This chain joins TRBV4-3 and TRBJ2-5; 7 nucleotides agree with TRBD1. The CDR3 runs 13 residues. Per the germline V gene, CDR1 is LGHNA and CDR2 is YSLEER. The J segment lost 11 bases and the V segment lost 0 bases, leaving 6 bases of the junction unmatched. The CDR3 loop reads CASSQDRRRGQYF. CDR3 sequence (DNA): TGCGCCAGCAGCCAAGATCGACGCAGGGGGCAGTACTTC.

A few counts support this clonotype. The CDR3 protein is CASSDLGRTNEQFF. For the CDR3, the DNA is TGTGCCAGCAGTGATCTTGGGCGGACCAATGAGCAGTTCTTC. This chain links TRBV25-1 with TRBJ2-1; D gene uncertain. V lost 3 bases to trimming and J lost 6 bases, with 12 bases between them. There are 14 residues in the CDR3. Germline loops: CDR1 MGHDK, CDR2 SYGVNS.

The rearrangement joins TRBV19 to TRBJ2-5; 8 bases match TRBD1. The germline V gene encodes CDR1 LNHDA and CDR2 SQIVND (reference sequence). This CDR3 is 15 amino acids long. Trimming removed 3 bases from V and 5 bases from J; junction bases left unmatched: 8. CDR3 DNA: TGTGCCAGTAGTATTCTTGGCCAGGGGGCTGAGACCCAGTACTTC. The encoded protein is CASSILGQGAETQYF.